Described below is a single TCR beta chain sequence and its context. Antigen: not known. The data were taken from a study of shared clonotypes between healthy human individuals. About the study: The donor group consisted of a couple of women and three men, aged 18 to 49.

Some clones are missing from TCRdb's copy, which holds only in-frame ones; the method was immunoSEQ multiplex PCR. There are roughly 2 million clones in the sample; 85% to 95% occur only once, and more than 0.1% lies in the top ten. The study enrolled healthy HIV-negative adults without recent acute infections or vaccinations as donors. Germline assignment: CDR1 SGHAT and CDR2 FQNNGV. This CDR3 has 14 amino acids. V was pared by 5 bases and J by 6 bases, with 13 bases between. Study results and caveats: Shared across a handful of donors were around 4.7% of the naive CD4 clonotypes.

This chain connects TRBV11-2 to TRBJ2-2; D is perhaps TRBD1 (6 bases). The source material was naive CD4+ T cells sorted from blood. Subset defined: CD45RA+ positively selected. The sequence came from a man aged 18 to 29 in good health. For the CDR3, the DNA is TGTGCCAGCAGCCCAAACAGGGAAGCCGGGGAGCTGTTTTTT. This codes for CASSPNREAGELFF. Drawing the rest from reference TRBV11-2 and TRBJ2-2, the complete variable domain is EAGVAQSPRYKIIEKRQSVAFWCNPISGHATLYWYQQILGQGPKLLIQFQNNGVVDDSQLPKDRFSAERLKGVDSTLKIQPAKLEDSAVYLCASSPNREAGELFFGEGSRLTVL.